Below are 9 T cell receptor beta chains sequenced from a single sample in a study of T-cell reconstitution after alpha-beta-depleted transplantation in children. During its preparation, the TCRbeta library received unique molecular identifiers. Each CDR3 protein is one row after TCRdb ran MiXCR on the PCR reads. The table records 98,000 or so distinct CDR3 sequences, less than 25% of them present only once. Sequencing was performed on PBMCs, taken before TCRalphabeta/CD19-depleted stem cell transplant. Source of these receptors: a boy between 2 and 15 years old with acute lymphoblastic leukemia, due to receive a stem cell transplant.

CDR3 coding DNA: TGTGCCAGCAGATCCCTCGGGACTAGCGGACTTGGCGAGCAGTACTTC. It translates to CASRSLGTSGLGEQYF. The chain employs TRBV5-6 and TRBJ2-7; TRBD2 aligns across 11 bases. Per the germline V gene, CDR1 is SGHDT and CDR2 is YYEEEE. The V and J ends lost 5 bases and 6 bases, in that order; junction bases with no gene match: 13. The CDR3 extends over 16 amino acids.

The J gene is TRBJ2-1, the V gene TRBV9; D gene ambiguous. The CDR3 consists of 16 residues. Trimming removed 0 bases at V and 0 bases at J, with 10 bases between. From germline, CDR1 is SGDLS and CDR2 YYNGEE. The CDR3 bases are TGTGCCAGCAGCGTAGAAGGCGATGGCTCCTACAATGAGCAGTTCTTC. Protein product: CASSVEGDGSYNEQFF.

This clonotype was recorded a few times. V and J are TRBV5-1 and TRBJ1-3; tentatively, D is TRBD1 (5 bases). V shed 4 bases and J shed 2 bases, with 13 bases lying between them. The germline V gene has CDR1 SGHRS and CDR2 YFSETQ. This CDR3 is built from 15 residues. Written as DNA, the CDR3 is TGCGCCAGCAGCCGATTTACAGGCGCTGGAAACACCATATATTTT. As protein: CASSRFTGAGNTIYF.

This clonotype was seen a few times. Written as DNA, the CDR3 is TGTGCCAGCAGATGGGACCGATCGCGGCAGCCCCAGCATTTT. It codes for CASRWDRSRQPQHF. The chain links TRBV28 to TRBJ1-5; perhaps TRBD1 as D (5 bases). The V gene's germline CDR1 is MDHEN and CDR2 SYDVKM. The CDR3 consists of 14 residues. Between the trimmed V and J ends, which lost 6 bases and 7 bases, there was a span of 16 bases.

This chain connects TRBV4-3 to TRBJ1-5; D not resolved. Germline-derived CDR1 and CDR2 are LGHNA and YSLEER. The V end lost 1 base, the J end lost 0 bases, and 7 bases lay between the germline ends. There are 15 residues in the CDR3. CDR3 region: CASSQAWDSNQPQHF. The CDR3 coding sequence is TGCGCCAGCAGCCAAGCTTGGGATAGCAATCAGCCCCAGCATTTT.

The table lists this clonotype with a few counts. This chain joins TRBV12-3 or TRBV12-4 and TRBJ2-1; D might be TRBD2 (5 bases). V was cut by 9 bases and J by 3 bases, with 30 bases left in between. The CDR3 contains 19 residues. The CDR3 loop reads CARPPEGSFPFVVYNEQFF. In nucleotides, the CDR3 is TGTGCCAGGCCTCCAGAGGGTAGTTTTCCATTTGTTGTCTACAATGAGCAGTTCTTC.

As for this clonotype: At one of its ends the junction is not consistent with the germline gene, which may arise from a read error. V and J are TRBV28 and TRBJ2-7; TRBD2 might be the D (5 bases). CDR3 length equals 14 residues. CDR1 is MDHEN and CDR2 is SYDVKM in the germline V gene. CDR3 sequence (DNA): TGTGCCAGCAGTTTAGACCAGCGGAGTTACGAGCAGTCCTTC. Amino acid sequence: CASSLDQRSYEQSF.

This clonotype came up a few times. This chain joins TRBV7-2 and TRBJ2-1; possibly TRBD2 for D (5 bases). Germline V lookup: CDR1 SGHTA, CDR2 FQGNSA. This CDR3 comprises 13 residues. The V end lost 5 bases, the J end lost 8 bases, and 13 bases lay between the germline ends. CDR3 sequence: CASSTPVGDEQFF. As DNA, the CDR3 is TGTGCCAGCAGCACCCCAGTGGGAGATGAGCAGTTCTTC. The full variable domain, with the rest looked up from reference TRBV7-2 and TRBJ2-1, is GAGVSQSPSNKVTEKGKDVELRCDPISGHTALYWYRQSLGQGLEFLIYFQGNSAPDKSGLPSDRFSAERTGGSVSTLTIQRTQQEDSAVYLCASSTPVGDEQFFGPGTRLTVL.

The chain joins TRBV7-2 to TRBJ2-3; possibly TRBD1 or TRBD2 for D (5 bases each). Germline V lookup: CDR1 SGHTA, CDR2 FQGNSA. V lost 4 bases to trimming and J lost 6 bases, with 8 bases between them. The CDR3 covers 12 residues. DNA of the CDR3: TGTGCCAGCAGCTCATGGGGGGATACGCAGTATTTT. Translating it yields CASSSWGDTQYF.